These 11 T cell receptor beta chains were sequenced from one sample in a study of blood T cell repertoires in COVID-19. TCRdb's copy holds only in-frame clones and misses some; the assay was immunoSEQ multiplex PCR. Altogether over 85,000 clones are present, about 85% being singletons, with the ten largest covering about 38%. The sample consisted of peripheral blood. The receptors here all came from a man aged 80 or over with acute or convalescent COVID-19.

This clone was recorded once. The chain has TRBV7-2 and TRBJ2-2; D possibly corresponds to TRBD1 (6 bases). The CDR3 extends over 17 amino acids. Trimming shortened V by 3 bases and J by 0 bases, and 14 bases separated the two germline ends. Germline V CDR1 and CDR2: SGHTA, FQGNSA. CDR3 in DNA: TGTGCCAGCAGCTTGGGTACCGGGACAACGAACACCGGGGAGCTGTTTTTT. It specifies CASSLGTGTTNTGELFF.

This chain connects TRBV7-2 to TRBJ1-2; 7 nucleotides line up with TRBD1. With V trimmed by 6 bases and J by 4 bases, 8 bases remained unmatched. CDR1 and CDR2 from the germline V gene are SGHTA and FQGNSA. This CDR3 spans 14 amino acids. CDR3 DNA sequence: TGTGCCAGCAGAGGGGCGGCAGGGGGCTATGGCTACACCTTC. Its protein is CASRGAAGGYGYTF.

This chain uses TRBV6-6 with TRBJ2-7; 9 positions agree with TRBD1. CDR1 is MNHNY and CDR2 is SVGAGI in the germline V gene (reference sequence). The CDR3 sequence is 16 residues long. Trimming took 5 bases from V and 3 from J; bases not matched to a gene: 11. CDR3 protein: CASSRGQGSNGYEQYF. The CDR3 bases are TGTGCCAGCAGTCGAGGACAGGGGAGTAATGGCTACGAGCAGTACTTC.

The chain joins TRBV6-1 to TRBJ2-1; TRBD2 matches 7 bases. J lost 0 bases, V lost 4 bases, and 6 bases had no gene match. Germline CDR1 MNHNS, CDR2 SASEGT. The CDR3 is made up of 16 amino acids. As DNA, the CDR3 is TGTGCCAGCAGTGGGGGAGGGCCCAGCTCCTACAATGAGCAGTTCTTC. It specifies CASSGGGPSSYNEQFF.

This sequence joins TRBV11-3 and TRBJ2-2; 9 bases fit TRBD2. This CDR3 contains 15 residues. Germline values: CDR1 SGHNT, CDR2 YENEEA. J was trimmed by 7 bases and V by 5 bases; bases with no gene match: 8. In nucleotides, the CDR3 is TGTGCCAGCAGCATGGGGACTAGCTCTGGCGGGGAGCTGTTTTTT. Translating gives CASSMGTSSGGELFF.

This clone has a handful of counts. This chain joins TRBV18 and TRBJ2-5, with a weak D call TRBD2 (6 bases). This CDR3 contains 15 residues. Trimming stripped 2 bases from V and 5 bases from J, with 15 bases between. Germline assignment: CDR1 KGHSH and CDR2 LQKENI. The CDR3 region has the DNA TGTGCCAGCTCACCAACCGGAGGGGTCACGGAGACCCAGTACTTC. Amino acid sequence: CASSPTGGVTETQYF.

For the CDR3, the DNA is TGTGCCAGCAGCCTTGGGACTAGCGGGAGTGTTGCATATACGCAGTATTTT. As protein: CASSLGTSGSVAYTQYF. This chain uses TRBV7-6 with TRBJ2-3, with 14 nucleotides matching TRBD2. Germline trimming cut 5 bases from V and 7 bases from J; bases unmatched to any gene: 11. This CDR3 is built from 17 residues. Germline V gene lookup returns CDR1 SGHVS and CDR2 FNYEAQ.

This clone was counted between two and nine times. The V gene is TRBV2, the J gene TRBJ1-1; TRBD1 might be the D (5 bases). This CDR3 is 14 amino acids long. V lost 9 bases and J lost 1, with 15 bases in between. Germline V gives CDR1 SNHLY, CDR2 FYNNEI. DNA of the CDR3: TGTGCCAGGAGATTACCTGGACAGAACACTGAAGCTTTCTTT. Its protein product is CARRLPGQNTEAFF.

The V call is TRBV2, the J call TRBJ1-2; TRBD1 agrees at 10 bases. The CDR3 has 15 residues. The V and J ends lost 4 bases and 3 bases, in that order; junction bases with no gene match: 5. Germline lookup yields CDR1 SNHLY and CDR2 FYNNEI. The CDR3 reads CASSADRGLDYGYTF. For the CDR3, the DNA is TGTGCCAGCAGTGCTGACAGGGGGCTTGACTATGGCTACACCTTC.

V is TRBV20-1 and J is TRBJ2-5, with TRBD1 identical over 8 bases. This CDR3 spans 14 amino acids. CDR1 is DFQATT, CDR2 SNEGSKA, per germline (reference sequence). The V and J ends lost 3 bases and 5 bases, in that order; junction bases with no gene match: 8. For the CDR3, the DNA is TGCAGTGCTAGTGTTTCAGGGGGCAGGGAGACCCAGTACTTC. This encodes CSASVSGGRETQYF.

The rearrangement uses TRBV28 and TRBJ1-2; 9 positions match TRBD1. The trim removed 5 bases at V and 4 bases at J, leaving 11 bases unmatched. CDR1 and CDR2 from the germline V gene are MDHEN and SYDVKM. This CDR3 has 16 amino acids. In DNA, the CDR3 is TGTGCCAGCAGTGTAATAACAGGGGGCATGGCCTATGGCTACACCTTC. As protein: CASSVITGGMAYGYTF.